This T cell receptor beta chain was documented in a study of beta chain features in type 1 diabetes. A note on this clone: The antigen remains undetermined.

The CDR3 consists of 15 residues. Germline V gives CDR1 MDHEN, CDR2 SYDVKM. Trimming stripped 4 bases from V and 8 bases from J, with 20 bases between. Overall study findings and caveats: Researchers could not determine here whether HLA type influences TCRB rearrangement.

The authors reverse transcribed all of the isolated RNA, so sequencing captured expressed TCRB transcripts. Regulatory, naive and central memory T cell samples averaged roughly 3.5 million reads. Method: immunoSEQ multiplex PCR; TCRdb's copy keeps in-frame clones and lacks some. This sample carries more than 300,000 clones, approximately 8% of them seen once, and the ten largest clones take approximately 0.44%. The sample was central memory CD4+ T cells from blood. The sequence was obtained from a woman younger than 30 in good health. The V and J genes are TRBV28 and TRBJ1-2; the D is unclear. This chain's CDR3 is CASSSFSLRAGGYTF. The DNA for the CDR3 is TGTGCCAGCAGTTCGTTTTCCCTAAGGGCGGGCGGCTACACCTTC.